These 30 T cell receptor beta chains were all obtained from the same sample, sequenced in a study of cytotoxic CD8 clonotypes in ibrutinib-treated CLL. TCRdb's copy holds only in-frame clones and misses some; the assay was immunoSEQ multiplex PCR. The sample includes about 85,000 clones, 70% to 80% of them seen just once. This specimen consisted of PBMCs, obtained after 12 months of ibrutinib treatment. Every receptor here comes from a human donor with chronic lymphocytic leukemia.

DNA of the CDR3: TGCAGCGTTGGCGAAGCGAACTACGAGCAGTACTTC. This translates into CSVGEANYEQYF. The genes are TRBV29-1 and TRBJ2-7; D ambiguous. Deletions cut 4 bases from V and 3 bases from J, with 10 bases between. From germline, CDR1 is SQVTM and CDR2 ANQGSEA. The CDR3 loop spans 12 amino acids.

The chain carries TRBV4-1 and TRBJ2-2, with no clear D. Trimming removed 4 bases at V and 3 bases at J, with 15 bases between. The CDR3 consists of 16 residues. The germline V gene has CDR1 MGHRA and CDR2 YSYEKL. CDR3 loop: CASSPLGTWDTGELFF. In nucleotides, the CDR3 is TGCGCCAGCAGCCCCTTGGGAACCTGGGACACCGGGGAGCTGTTTTTT.

The chain uses TRBV15 and TRBJ2-2; 12 positions agree with TRBD2. The germline V gene has CDR1 LNHNV and CDR2 YYDKDF (reference sequence). This CDR3 has 17 residues. J lost 8 bases, V lost 2 bases, and 9 bases had no gene match. The chain's CDR3 is CATSRTEGLAGPGELFF. CDR3 in DNA: TGTGCCACCAGCAGAACCGAGGGACTAGCGGGTCCGGGGGAGCTGTTTTTT.

This chain joins TRBV5-5 and TRBJ2-7; D is perhaps TRBD2 (5 bases). CDR1 is SGHKS and CDR2 is YYEKEE in the germline V gene (reference sequence). The CDR3 is 14 amino acids. V gave up 4 bases and J gave up 6 bases, with 17 bases separating them. CDR3 DNA sequence: TGTGCCAGCAGCCTCGCTAGGGCCGGGGTCGAGCAGTACTTC. It specifies CASSLARAGVEQYF.

This sequence joins TRBV5-1 and TRBJ2-4; D not resolved. This CDR3 comprises 13 residues. The germline V gene has CDR1 SGHRS and CDR2 YFSETQ. Trimming left V 0 bases short and J 8 bases short, with 9 bases between. The CDR3 reads CASSLGPEDIQYF. CDR3 nucleotide sequence: TGCGCCAGCAGCTTGGGTCCGGAAGACATTCAGTACTTC.

Of note for this clone: Other DNA variants within this sample encode the same CDR3. V usage is TRBV6-5 and J usage is TRBJ1-1; D unclear. V was shortened by 6 bases and J by 0 bases, with 2 bases between the two germline ends. This CDR3 comprises 11 residues. From germline, CDR1 is MNHEY and CDR2 SVGAGI. The CDR3 DNA sequence: TGTGCCAGCAGGGTGAACACTGAAGCTTTCTTT. Protein: CASRVNTEAFF.

CDR3 sequence: CASSWASQETQYF. The CDR3 nucleotides are TGTGCCAGCAGTTGGGCTAGCCAAGAGACCCAGTACTTC. The rearrangement joins TRBV27 to TRBJ2-5; the D is unclear. Trimming stripped 4 bases from V and 1 base from J, with 7 bases between. CDR3 length: 13 residues. Germline V gene data show CDR1 as MNHEY and CDR2 as SMNVEV (reference sequence).

Concerning this clone itself: This same CDR3 is encoded by further DNA sequences in the sample. The chain employs TRBV29-1 and TRBJ2-5; TRBD2 might be the D (5 bases). The ends were cut back, 2 bases at V and 5 bases at J, with 12 bases in the middle. This CDR3 has 13 amino acids. Germline CDR1 and CDR2: SQVTM and ANQGSEA. CDR3 coding DNA: TGCAGCGTTGAAAGGGTGGGCGGGGAGACCCAGTACTTC. Its translation is CSVERVGGETQYF.

Points on this clone: The same CDR3 arises from other DNA sequences in this sample as well. The chain links TRBV2 to TRBJ1-2; D is undetermined. Trimming left V 7 bases short and J 2 bases short, with 14 bases between. The CDR3 contains 14 residues. Germline values: CDR1 SNHLY, CDR2 FYNNEI. This CDR3 reads CASTPGRTNYGYTF. The CDR3 DNA sequence: TGTGCCAGCACCCCCGGTCGCACCAACTATGGCTACACCTTC.

CDR3 region: CASSSATGSGELFF. The CDR3 bases are TGTGCCAGCAGCTCCGCGACAGGTTCCGGGGAGCTGTTTTTT. V is TRBV5-8 and J is TRBJ2-2; D might be TRBD1 (6 bases). Germline V CDR1 and CDR2: SGHTS, YDEGEE. This CDR3 has 14 amino acids. V lost 3 bases and J lost 6, with 12 bases in between.

This clone occurred once. This chain joins TRBV28 and TRBJ1-2, with D unclear. Germline values: CDR1 MDHEN, CDR2 SYDVKM. V was cut by 6 bases and J by 0 bases, with 11 bases left in between. The CDR3 consists of 14 residues. CDR3 loop: CASSWTQTNYGYTF. The CDR3 nucleotides read TGTGCCAGCAGCTGGACCCAGACTAACTATGGCTACACCTTC.

The V gene is TRBV4-2, the J gene TRBJ2-3; the match to TRBD2 covers 7 bases. The CDR3 loop spans 13 amino acids. Germline trimming cut 8 bases from V and 5 bases from J; bases unmatched to any gene: 7. Germline CDR1 is LGHNA and CDR2 is YNFKEQ. CDR3 bases: TGTGCCAGCCGAAGAACGGGGGGAGATACGCAGTATTTT. This gives the protein CASRRTGGDTQYF.

This clone was recorded once. The chain employs TRBV7-2 and TRBJ2-7, with D uncertain. Germline V gene lookup returns CDR1 SGHTA and CDR2 FQGNSA. Trimming took off 10 bases at V and 7 bases at J, with 20 bases between the two ends. The CDR3 is made up of 13 amino acids. The CDR3 DNA reads as TGTGCCACCTCCCCGGGCCCGTTGCGGGAGCAGTACTTC. Encoded protein: CATSPGPLREQYF.

The chain recombines TRBV19 with TRBJ1-1; TRBD1 might be the D (5 bases). The V gene's germline CDR1 is LNHDA and CDR2 SQIVND (reference sequence). The V gene lost 6 bases and the J gene lost 6 bases, with 23 bases spanning the gap. This CDR3 comprises 16 residues. The chain's CDR3 is CASRVGSGRLRAEAFF. CDR3 nucleotides: TGTGCCAGTAGGGTGGGGTCAGGGCGGCTTCGGGCTGAAGCTTTCTTT.

The rearrangement joins TRBV7-3 to TRBJ2-7, with a possible D match to TRBD1 (5 bases). V was shortened by 2 bases and J by 5 bases, with 10 bases between the two germline ends. CDR3 length: 13 amino acids. The V gene's germline CDR1 is SGHTA and CDR2 FQGTGA. Written as DNA, the CDR3 is TGTGCCAGCAGCTTATCCAGGGCGGACGAGCAGTACTTC. This gives the protein CASSLSRADEQYF.

The chain links TRBV30 to TRBJ2-4; D ambiguous. Germline values: CDR1 GTSNPN, CDR2 SVGIG (reference sequence). CDR3 length: 13 amino acids. V was trimmed by 3 bases and J by 5 bases, leaving 11 bases between them. The CDR3 sequence: CAWSPNLENIQYF. The DNA of the CDR3 is TGTGCCTGGAGCCCAAACCTCGAAAACATTCAGTACTTC.

Concerning this clone: This may be a read error: a much more frequent sequence differs by one nucleotide. The rearrangement links TRBV6-6 to TRBJ2-5; unclear D gene. This CDR3 spans 11 amino acids. Trimming stripped 5 bases from V and 4 bases from J, with 5 bases between. Germline V gene lookup returns CDR1 MNHNY and CDR2 SVGAGI (reference sequence). The chain's CDR3 is CASSPGETQYF. As DNA, the CDR3 is TGTGCCAGCAGTCCGGGAGAGACCCAGTACTTC.

The rearrangement uses TRBV6-5 and TRBJ2-2; no firm D call. The CDR3 sequence is 12 residues long. Germline lookup yields CDR1 MNHEY and CDR2 SVGAGI. Trimming left V 4 bases short and J 3 bases short, with 3 bases between. The CDR3 sequence is CASSFDTGELFF. The CDR3 nucleotides are TGTGCCAGCAGTTTCGACACCGGGGAGCTGTTTTTT.

The table lists this clone with a count of one. This specimen includes other DNA sequences encoding the same CDR3. The chain is built from TRBV5-1 and TRBJ1-1; tentative D call: TRBD1 (5 bases). Germline CDR1 is SGHRS and CDR2 is YFSETQ. V lost 4 bases to trimming and J lost 0 bases, with 10 bases between them. The CDR3 is 14 residues long. This chain's CDR3 is CASSPGDLNTEAFF. The CDR3 bases are TGCGCCAGCAGCCCGGGGGACCTGAACACTGAAGCTTTCTTT.

This clone was detected a few times. The J gene is TRBJ1-6, the V gene TRBV5-1; no firm D call. The CDR3 spans 13 residues. Per germline, CDR1 SGHRS and CDR2 YFSETQ. V was trimmed by 5 bases and J by 9 bases, leaving 12 bases between them. The CDR3 here is CASRADTISPLHF. The CDR3 DNA is TGCGCCAGCAGGGCAGACACCATTTCACCCCTCCACTTT.

This clone appeared many times. This chain connects TRBV28 to TRBJ2-2; 8 positions match TRBD1. This CDR3 has 12 residues. CDR1 is MDHEN, CDR2 SYDVKM, per germline. CDR3 residues: CFAQGAGGELFF. The CDR3 DNA is TGTTTCGCGCAGGGGGCCGGCGGGGAGCTGTTTTTT.

The chain joins TRBV9 to TRBJ2-3; maybe TRBD2 (5 bases). The CDR3 consists of 14 residues. From germline, CDR1 is SGDLS and CDR2 YYNGEE. V was shortened by 3 bases and J by 1 base, with 9 bases between the two germline ends. The CDR3: CASSAPGGTDTQYF. The CDR3 nucleotides read TGTGCCAGCAGCGCCCCCGGGGGCACAGATACGCAGTATTTT.

The CDR3 protein is CASGRLGPQYF. For the CDR3, the DNA is TGTGCCAGCGGCCGACTAGGCCCGCAGTATTTT. The chain joins TRBV5-6 to TRBJ2-3, with D possibly being TRBD2 (6 bases). This CDR3 has 11 residues. Germline CDR1 SGHDT, CDR2 YYEEEE. V lost 7 bases, J lost 10 bases, and 13 bases lay in between.

The chain recombines TRBV19 with TRBJ2-7, with 8 positions matching TRBD2. The V segment lost 7 bases and the J segment 2 bases; nucleotides outside the gene matches: 7. CDR1 LNHDA and CDR2 SQIVND come from the germline V gene (reference sequence). The length of the CDR3 is 14 residues. The CDR3 nucleotides are TGTGCCAGTACAAGCGGGAGTGGCGCCTACGAGCAGTACTTC. Residues: CASTSGSGAYEQYF.

This clone has a single count. The V call is TRBV6-5, the J call TRBJ1-4; TRBD1 matches 11 bases. This CDR3 has 16 residues. Germline CDR1 reads MNHEY; CDR2 reads SVGAGI. J was trimmed by 4 bases and V by 2 bases; bases with no gene match: 3. This CDR3 reads CASSYGTGGDNEKLFF. The CDR3 bases are TGTGCCAGCAGTTACGGGACAGGGGGGGATAATGAAAAACTGTTTTTT.

The chain couples TRBV4-2 to TRBJ2-7; D not certain. This CDR3 is built from 13 residues. V lost 1 base and J lost 7, with 11 bases in between. CDR1 LGHNA and CDR2 YNFKEQ come from the germline V gene. CDR3 amino acids: CASSQGLGSEQYF. Written as DNA, the CDR3 is TGTGCCAGCAGCCAAGGACTGGGGTCGGAGCAGTACTTC.

This chain links TRBV21-1 with TRBJ2-1; the table's D gene call, TRBD1, was not cross checked with the DNA. TRBV21-1 is reported as a pseudogene. The CDR3 extends over 9 amino acids. CDR3 in DNA: TGTGCCAGCAGCAAAGGGGCGTTCTTC. As protein: CASSKGAFF.

The genes are TRBV7-9 and TRBJ1-2; D is unresolved. CDR1 SEHNR and CDR2 FQNEAQ come from the germline V gene (reference sequence). The CDR3 sequence is 14 residues long. Trimming cost V 0 bases and J 5 bases, with 10 bases left between them. The CDR3 here is CASSLADKAYGYTF. The CDR3 bases are TGTGCCAGCAGCTTAGCAGACAAGGCGTATGGCTACACCTTC.

The chain joins TRBV7-2 to TRBJ2-3; D not certain. The germline gives CDR1 SGHTA, CDR2 FQGNSA. The CDR3 consists of 14 residues. The V gene lost 7 bases and the J gene lost 1 base, with 12 bases spanning the gap. Here the CDR3 reads CASTRDGRTDTQYF. DNA for the CDR3: TGTGCCAGCACCCGTGACGGACGCACAGATACGCAGTATTTT.

This clone came up a few times. The gene calls are TRBV18 and TRBJ2-3; 9 bases line up with TRBD2. V shed 0 bases, J shed 9 bases, and the junction held 10 bases outside the gene matches. Germline CDR1 KGHSH, CDR2 LQKENI. The CDR3 is 16 amino acids. CDR3 protein: CASSPPGLLAGKTQYF. The CDR3 region has the DNA TGTGCCAGCTCACCACCGGGTCTTCTAGCGGGAAAGACGCAGTATTTT.